The entry below gives a single T cell receptor beta chain sequence along with its context. The sample's time point: blood 4 weeks post-SBRT, at nephrectomy. Treatment defined: 15 Gy SBRT to primary tumor, nephrectomy 4 weeks later. Serial blood draws occurred at baseline and 2 and 4 weeks post-SBRT. This renal cell carcinoma was of the clear cell type. Per germline, CDR1 WSHSY and CDR2 SAAADI. V lost 4 bases, J lost 2 bases, and 1 base stayed unmatched. The CDR3 extends over 14 amino acids. These data are taken from a study of radiation and T cells in renal cell carcinoma. Generated by immunoSEQ multiplex PCR, the TCRdb table keeps only in-frame clones and is missing some. The repertoire holds about 90,000 clones, around 83% seen once, with more than 7% in the top ten.

The gene calls are TRBV10-2 and TRBJ1-1; TRBD1 matches 10 bases. The input for sequencing was blood, taken from a patient whose treatment included radiotherapy and nephrectomy. This receptor was taken from a man aged 55 to 70 with renal cell carcinoma. CDR3 loop: CASSGQGANTEAFF. The DNA for the CDR3 is TGCGCCAGCAGTGGACAGGGGGCTAACACTGAAGCTTTCTTT.